The next 25 T cell receptor beta chains were all read from a single sample in a study of T-cell reconstitution after alpha-beta-depleted transplantation in children. During its preparation, the TCRbeta library received unique molecular identifiers. Each CDR3 protein is one row after TCRdb ran MiXCR on the PCR reads. The sample records about 900,000 distinct CDR3 sequences, roughly 29% being singletons. The sample was PBMCs, mostly from graft donor cells, taken 360 days after TCRalphabeta/CD19-depleted stem cell transplant. The receptor source for this set is a boy in the first two years of life who had a stem cell transplant for SCID, so the T cells may come from the graft donor.

This clonotype has a handful of counts. The CDR3 DNA follows: TGTGCCAGCAGTTGGGGGCGCAAGGAAAAACTGTTTTTT. It yields the protein CASSWGRKEKLFF. V usage is TRBV6-5 and J usage is TRBJ1-4; perhaps TRBD1 as D (6 bases). The CDR3 totals 13 residues. Germline V lookup: CDR1 MNHEY, CDR2 SVGAGI. Trimming left V 4 bases short and J 8 bases short, with 11 bases between.

Only a few counts were recorded for this clonotype. The chain is built from TRBV9 and TRBJ2-3; 8 bases are shared with TRBD2. Losses at the gene ends were 3 bases for V and 2 bases for J; bases not matched to a gene: 5. The germline V gene has CDR1 SGDLS and CDR2 YYNGEE. This CDR3 has 15 residues. The CDR3 region is CASSGLAGFTDTQYF. CDR3 in DNA: TGTGCCAGCAGCGGTTTAGCGGGGTTCACAGATACGCAGTATTTT.

This clonotype was seen at least ten times. CDR3 loop: CASSLGAGEQFF. CDR3 sequence (DNA): TGTGCCAGCAGTTTGGGGGCCGGTGAGCAGTTCTTC. The genes are TRBV12-3 or TRBV12-4 and TRBJ2-1; D might be TRBD1 (6 bases). The CDR3 extends over 12 amino acids. V was cut by 3 bases and J by 9 bases, with 9 bases left in between.

The gene calls are TRBV5-1 and TRBJ2-3; TRBD1 matches at 9 bases. J gave up 5 bases and V 3 bases, and 13 bases lay outside the gene matches. CDR1 is SGHRS, CDR2 YFSETQ, per germline. The CDR3 totals 17 residues. CDR3 sequence: CASSSGGQGTAGDTQYF. CDR3 nucleotides: TGCGCCAGCAGCTCCGGAGGACAGGGGACTGCTGGAGATACGCAGTATTTT.

This clonotype was picked up a small number of times. The V gene is TRBV20-1, the J gene TRBJ2-2; 12 bases are shared with TRBD2. Germline CDR1 and CDR2: DFQATT and SNEGSKA (reference sequence). The junction had 7 bases not matched to a gene; V was cut back by 3 bases and J by 5 bases. The CDR3 spans 16 residues. CDR3 sequence reads: CSARETSGGYTGELFF. CDR3 coding DNA: TGCAGTGCTAGGGAGACTAGCGGGGGATATACCGGGGAGCTGTTTTTT.

The V call is TRBV4-2, the J call TRBJ2-5, with 7 bases matching TRBD1. Germline V CDR1 and CDR2: LGHNA, YNFKEQ. The CDR3 loop spans 16 amino acids. The J segment lost 1 base and the V segment lost 4 bases, leaving 9 bases of the junction unmatched. The CDR3 DNA follows: TGTGCCAGCAGCCGGGGCCTCCGGGACAGCCAAGAGACCCAGTACTTC. Amino acid sequence: CASSRGLRDSQETQYF.

The chain recombines TRBV5-1 with TRBJ2-5, with D unclear. The CDR3 runs to 14 residues. Germline V gene data show CDR1 as SGHRS and CDR2 as YFSETQ. V was shortened by 0 bases and J by 5 bases, with 11 bases between the two germline ends. CDR3 residues: CASSLGPPVETQYF. CDR3 DNA: TGCGCCAGCAGCTTGGGGCCACCTGTGGAGACCCAGTACTTC.

The chain recombines TRBV20-1 with TRBJ2-5, with D possibly matching TRBD1 (6 bases). CDR1 DFQATT and CDR2 SNEGSKA come from the germline V gene (reference sequence). This CDR3 is built from 14 residues. Trimming stripped 2 bases from V and 1 base from J, with 11 bases between. CDR3 nucleotides: TGCAGTGCTAGAACTTTGGACAGCCAAGAGACCCAGTACTTC. This codes for CSARTLDSQETQYF.

The chain employs TRBV20-1 and TRBJ1-1, with D possibly being TRBD1 (6 bases). Trimming pared 6 bases from V and 7 bases from J, leaving 12 bases between. The CDR3 contains 11 residues. The V gene's germline CDR1 is DFQATT and CDR2 SNEGSKA (reference sequence). The CDR3, as DNA: TGCAGTGCAGGGGGAGAGGGTGAAGCTTTCTTT. Translation: CSAGGEGEAFF.

This clonotype was counted between two and nine times. This chain connects TRBV6-2 or TRBV6-3 to TRBJ2-1; TRBD2 might be the D (5 bases). This CDR3 region has 15 residues. The germline V gene encodes CDR1 MNHEY and CDR2 SVGEGT. V shed 6 bases and J shed 8 bases, with 20 bases lying between them. The CDR3 here is CASRWAGRAVYEQFF. CDR3 DNA sequence: TGTGCCAGCAGATGGGCTGGGCGGGCGGTGTATGAGCAGTTCTTC.

This clonotype was counted between two and nine times. The chain links TRBV2 to TRBJ2-7; D possibly corresponds to TRBD1 (5 bases). The ends were cut back, 2 bases at V and 4 bases at J, with 9 bases in the middle. The CDR3 runs to 13 residues. Per germline, CDR1 SNHLY and CDR2 FYNNEI. CDR3 in DNA: TGTGCCAGCAGTGAAAGGACACCTTACGAGCAGTACTTC. This codes for CASSERTPYEQYF. The variable domain in full, completed from reference TRBV2 and TRBJ2-7, reads EPEVTQTPSHQVTQMGQEVILRCVPISNHLYFYWYRQILGQKVEFLVSFYNNEISEKSEIFDDQFSVERPDGSNFTLKIRSTKLEDSAMYFCASSERTPYEQYFGPGTRLTVT.

The V call is TRBV5-1, the J call TRBJ2-7, with 7 nucleotides matching TRBD1. This CDR3 contains 16 residues. With 0 bases clipped from V and 4 bases from J, the junction kept 10 bases outside the gene matches. Per the germline V gene, CDR1 is SGHRS and CDR2 is YFSETQ. In DNA form, the CDR3 reads TGCGCCAGCAGCTTGGACCCGACAGGGACGAGATACGAGCAGTACTTC. Its protein is CASSLDPTGTRYEQYF.

The chain has TRBV24-1 and TRBJ2-3, with 12 bases matching TRBD2. In germline, CDR1 is KGHDR, CDR2 SFDVKD. The CDR3 spans 17 residues. The V segment lost 9 bases and the J segment 2 bases; nucleotides outside the gene matches: 11. As DNA, the CDR3 is TGTGCCACCGAACGACGGACTAGCGGGGAGATCACAGATACGCAGTATTTT. Translation gives CATERRTSGEITDTQYF.

The chain employs TRBV7-2 and TRBJ1-1; no clear D gene. Trimming left V 1 base short and J 7 bases short, with 10 bases between. The CDR3 is made up of 13 amino acids. Germline V lookup: CDR1 SGHTA, CDR2 FQGNSA. This CDR3 reads CASSLGVGVEAFF. The CDR3 DNA is TGTGCCAGCAGCTTAGGGGTGGGTGTTGAAGCTTTCTTT.

This clonotype was counted only a few times. This rearrangement joins TRBV12-3 or TRBV12-4 to TRBJ2-1; D could derive from TRBD1 or TRBD2 (5 bases each). V was shortened by 6 bases and J by 4 bases, with 16 bases between the two germline ends. The CDR3 consists of 15 residues. The CDR3 nucleotides are TGTGCCAGCAGCCCCTGGGGGACCGAATACAATGAGCAGTTCTTC. Translating it yields CASSPWGTEYNEQFF.

This clonotype was recorded a few times. The chain employs TRBV11-1 and TRBJ2-3, with 8 bases aligning to TRBD2. CDR1 is SGHAT and CDR2 is FQDESV in the germline V gene (reference sequence). Unmatched junction bases numbered 10, after V lost 0 bases and J lost 2 bases. The CDR3 is 18 amino acids. The CDR3 region is CASSLALPGGTFTDTQYF. The CDR3, as DNA: TGTGCCAGCAGCTTAGCGCTCCCGGGGGGGACCTTCACAGATACGCAGTATTTT. Full variable domain (outside the CDR3, taken from reference TRBV11-1 and TRBJ2-3): EAEVAQSPRYKITEKSQAVAFWCDPISGHATLYWYRQILGQGPELLVQFQDESVVDDSQLPKDRFSAERLKGVDSTLKIQPAELGDSAMYLCASSLALPGGTFTDTQYFGPGTRLTVL.

There are a few counts of this clonotype. The J gene is TRBJ2-1, the V gene TRBV5-5, with no clear D. Trimming took 6 bases from V and 0 from J, leaving 13 bases between them. Germline lookup yields CDR1 SGHKS and CDR2 YYEKEE (reference sequence). CDR3 length: 15 amino acids. CDR3 sequence: CASTSQTLSYNEQFF. CDR3 sequence (DNA): TGTGCCAGCACCTCCCAAACCCTCTCCTACAATGAGCAGTTCTTC. Based on the CDR3 plus reference TRBV5-5 and TRBJ2-1, the full variable domain is DAGVTQSPTHLIKTRGQQVTLRCSPISGHKSVSWYQQVLGQGPQFIFQYYEKEERGRGNFPDRFSARQFPNYSSELNVNALLLGDSALYLCASTSQTLSYNEQFFGPGTRLTVL.

This clonotype was detected only a few times. V usage is TRBV24-1 and J usage is TRBJ2-5; 7 nucleotides match TRBD1. The CDR3 spans 14 residues. V lost 3 bases to trimming and J lost 2 bases; unmatched junction nucleotides: 2. The germline V gene encodes CDR1 KGHDR and CDR2 SFDVKD. CDR3 sequence (DNA): TGTGCCACCAGTGATCAGGACAGGCAAGAGACCCAGTACTTC. Protein product: CATSDQDRQETQYF.

This clonotype was picked up a small number of times. This rearrangement joins TRBV12-3 or TRBV12-4 to TRBJ1-5; D possibly corresponds to TRBD1 (6 bases). Trimming cost V 3 bases and J 4 bases, with 10 bases left between them. This CDR3 has 14 residues. The CDR3 DNA reads TGTGCCAGCAGTTTTACGGGGGCTAATCAGCCCCAGCATTTT. This translates into CASSFTGANQPQHF.

The table lists this clonotype with a few counts. The genes are TRBV12-3 or TRBV12-4 and TRBJ2-1; D might be TRBD1 (5 bases). Trimming left V 11 bases short and J 5 bases short, with 16 bases between. CDR3 length: 13 residues. The CDR3 sequence is CACEGALHNEQFF. DNA of the CDR3: TGTGCCTGTGAAGGGGCTCTACACAATGAGCAGTTCTTC.

The rearrangement links TRBV5-1 to TRBJ2-1; TRBD1 agrees at 9 bases. V lost 4 bases and J lost 4; bases outside the gene matches: 9. Germline values: CDR1 SGHRS, CDR2 YFSETQ. The length of the CDR3 is 16 residues. This CDR3 reads CASSSGDRALYNEQFF. The CDR3 DNA reads as TGCGCCAGCAGCAGCGGGGACAGGGCCTTATACAATGAGCAGTTCTTC.

This rearrangement joins TRBV28 to TRBJ2-5, with TRBD1 as a possible D gene (6 bases). Per the germline V gene, CDR1 is MDHEN and CDR2 is SYDVKM. CDR3 size: 15 residues. Between the trimmed V and J ends, which lost 2 bases and 1 base, there was a span of 11 bases. In DNA form, the CDR3 reads TGTGCCAGCAGTTTACTGGACAGCCTCCAAGAGACCCAGTACTTC. The encoded protein is CASSLLDSLQETQYF.

This clonotype was detected only once. This chain joins TRBV7-3 and TRBJ2-1; 9 bases match TRBD2. This CDR3 has 18 amino acids. J lost 5 bases, V lost 1 base, and 12 bases had no gene match. CDR1 is SGHTA, CDR2 FQGTGA, per germline. The CDR3 sequence is CASSLNPPVIAGDNEQFF. The CDR3 DNA sequence: TGTGCCAGCAGCTTAAACCCTCCCGTGATAGCGGGGGACAATGAGCAGTTCTTC.

This rearrangement joins TRBV11-1 to TRBJ2-2; 10 nucleotides align to TRBD2. The CDR3 length is 17 residues. Germline lookup yields CDR1 SGHAT and CDR2 FQDESV (reference sequence). V shed 2 bases and J 3 bases; nucleotides not matched to a gene: 6. Here the CDR3 reads CASSLKSGGAYTGELFF. CDR3 sequence (DNA): TGTGCCAGCAGCTTAAAAAGCGGGGGGGCCTACACCGGGGAGCTGTTTTTT.

V and J are TRBV7-9 and TRBJ1-5, with 7 bases identical to TRBD1. CDR3 length equals 12 residues. The germline V gene encodes CDR1 SEHNR and CDR2 FQNEAQ (reference sequence). J gave up 9 bases and V 5 bases, and 4 bases lay outside the gene matches. In DNA, the CDR3 is TGTGCCAGCAGCGTCCAGGGGGGGCCCCAGCATTTT. Translating it yields CASSVQGGPQHF.